This TCR beta chain was documented in a study of T cells in Graves' hyperthyroidism and ophthalmopathy. TCR beta CDR3 regions were amplified from RNA transcripts. The HTBI primer set served for first-round RT-PCR of the TCR CDR3. TCRdb recomputed calls from the multiplex PCR reads with MiXCR, one row per CDR3 protein. Altogether hundreds of thousands of distinct CDR3 sequences are present, about 45% being singletons, with the ten largest covering about 7.9%. Germline CDR1 reads SGHTA; CDR2 reads FQGNSA. The length of the CDR3 is 17 residues. Trimming stripped 0 bases from V and 0 bases from J, with 15 bases between.

This chain uses TRBV7-2 with TRBJ2-7, with D tentatively TRBD2 (7 bases). This clonotype originated in a woman under 30 with Graves' hyperthyroidism. Sequenced sample: peripheral blood or thyroid tissue (not recorded which). The CDR3 region is CASSLAWGGSSSYEQYF. The CDR3 coding sequence is TGTGCCAGCAGCTTAGCGTGGGGGGGCTCGAGCTCCTACGAGCAGTACTTC.